The next 10 T cell receptor beta chains were all read from a single sample in a study of shared T cell receptors in the human thymus. Assay used: immunoSEQ multiplex PCR; TCRdb lists only in-frame clones, some missing. The sample has roughly 410,000 clones; approximately 95% are singletons. Sample: thymocytes. Every receptor here comes from a human donor.

Points on this clone: The sample holds other DNA sequences that translate to the same CDR3. This chain joins TRBV4-1 and TRBJ2-1; no clear D. The length of the CDR3 is 13 residues. Germline-derived CDR1 and CDR2 are MGHRA and YSYEKL. With 1 base removed from V and 4 bases from J, the gap between germline ends came to 5 bases. The CDR3: CASSQGPYNEQFF. Here the CDR3 DNA reads TGCGCCAGCAGCCAAGGACCATACAATGAGCAGTTCTTC.

The rearrangement links TRBV13 to TRBJ1-1; the D is unclear. Deletions cut 7 bases from V and 1 base from J, with 13 bases between. This CDR3 comprises 14 residues. Looked up from germline, CDR1 is PRHDT and CDR2 is FYEKMQ (reference sequence). This CDR3 reads CASTGPVGNTEAFF. The CDR3 DNA reads TGTGCCAGCACCGGACCTGTGGGGAACACTGAAGCTTTCTTT. Full variable domain (missing parts from reference TRBV13 and TRBJ1-1): AAGVIQSPRHLIKEKRETATLKCYPIPRHDTVYWYQQGPGQDPQFLISFYEKMQSDKGSIPDRFSAQQFSDYHSELNMSSLELGDSALYFCASTGPVGNTEAFFGQGTRLTVV.

The V call is TRBV28, the J call TRBJ2-6, with D perhaps assigned TRBD1 or TRBD2 (5 bases each). This CDR3 spans 16 amino acids. The V and J ends lost 4 bases and 0 bases respectively, with 10 bases between them. The germline CDR1 and CDR2 sequences are MDHEN and SYDVKM. CDR3 sequence reads: CASSSGRFSGANVLTF. In DNA, the CDR3 is TGTGCCAGCAGTTCGGGACGCTTCTCTGGGGCCAACGTCCTGACTTTC.

The chain is built from TRBV29-1 and TRBJ2-7; possible D gene TRBD2, 5 bases. V was clipped by 6 bases and J by 4 bases, with 19 bases between them. The CDR3 length is 14 residues. Germline lookup yields CDR1 SQVTM and CDR2 ANQGSEA. CDR3 sequence: CSVADGEPLYEQYF. In DNA, the CDR3 is TGCAGCGTCGCCGACGGGGAACCCCTTTACGAGCAGTACTTC.

In regard to this clone: Other DNA sequences in the same sample also yield this CDR3. The chain combines TRBV28 with TRBJ1-2; D is uncertain. The V end lost 5 bases, the J end lost 2 bases, and 9 bases lay between the germline ends. Germline V gives CDR1 MDHEN, CDR2 SYDVKM. The CDR3 totals 13 residues. CDR3 protein: CASSLRGNYGYTF. The CDR3 DNA reads as TGTGCCAGCAGTCTCCGCGGGAACTATGGCTACACCTTC.

CDR3 amino acids: CASSLAGGATNEKLFF. The CDR3 region has the DNA TGCGCCAGCAGCTTGGCCGGGGGAGCAACTAATGAAAAACTGTTTTTT. This chain joins TRBV5-1 and TRBJ1-4, with a tentative D call TRBD1 (5 bases). Trimming cost V 0 bases and J 0 bases, with 9 bases left between them. Germline loops: CDR1 SGHRS, CDR2 YFSETQ. The CDR3 is 16 residues long.

This chain uses TRBV6-1 with TRBJ2-4, with D unresolved. Per germline, CDR1 MNHNS and CDR2 SASEGT. Trimming removed 2 bases at V and 5 bases at J, with 7 bases between. This CDR3 comprises 13 residues. The CDR3 DNA reads as TGTGCCAGCAGTGAAAACATCGAAAACATTCAGTACTTC. The encoded protein is CASSENIENIQYF.

This rearrangement joins TRBV7-9 to TRBJ2-1; 10 bases are shared with TRBD2. There are 16 residues in the CDR3. Trimming took 3 bases from V and 3 from J; bases not matched to a gene: 5. Per germline, CDR1 SEHNR and CDR2 FQNEAQ (reference sequence). DNA of the CDR3: TGTGCCAGCAGCTTTCTAGCGGGAGAAATCTACAATGAGCAGTTCTTC. Translation gives CASSFLAGEIYNEQFF.

The chain links TRBV29-1 to TRBJ1-2; weak D call: TRBD1 (6 bases). Germline V gene data show CDR1 as SQVTM and CDR2 as ANQGSEA. Trimming took 6 bases from V and 6 from J, leaving 17 bases between them. The length of the CDR3 is 13 residues. The CDR3 nucleotides read TGCAGCGTGGGGCTCGGGGGGGCGGATGGCTACACCTTC. Residues: CSVGLGGADGYTF.

This chain uses TRBV2 with TRBJ1-5; D gene ambiguous. Germline V gene lookup returns CDR1 SNHLY and CDR2 FYNNEI. V was clipped by 1 base and J by 3 bases, with 16 bases between them. This CDR3 is 17 amino acids long. The CDR3 region is CASSEGLAQAYNQPQHF. The DNA of the CDR3 is TGTGCCAGCAGTGAAGGGTTGGCTCAGGCTTACAATCAGCCCCAGCATTTT.